The present T cell receptor beta chain was sequenced within a study of shared clonotypes between healthy human individuals. Study summary: The composition of the donors was a couple of women and three men aged 18 to 49. There were three CD4 naive, three CD4 memory, two CD8 naive and one CD8 memory plates per donor.

From CD4+ cells came CD45RA+ naive and CD45RA-negative memory subsets. Remarks on this clone: Its target is not known.

Only in-frame clones appear in the TCRdb table, and some are missing; sequencing was by immunoSEQ multiplex PCR. Here the sample spans about 2 million clones, 85% to 95% being singletons. The germline gives CDR1 MNHNY, CDR2 SVGAGI (reference sequence). Losses at the gene ends were 5 bases for V and 7 bases for J; bases not matched to a gene: 0. The CDR3 has 13 amino acids. General study results and limits: Naive subsets generally exceeded memory subsets in estimated richness.

This sequence joins TRBV6-6 and TRBJ1-6, with TRBD1 matching over 9 bases. The source is a man aged 18 to 30 in good health. The specimen was naive CD4+ T cells sorted from blood. Subset of the sample: CD45RA+ positively selected. Here the CDR3 DNA reads TGTGCCAGCAGTGGACAGGGGAATTCACCCCTCCACTTT. It encodes CASSGQGNSPLHF.